This T cell receptor beta chain was found in a study of T cell responses to AZD1222 COVID-19 vaccine. A few counts support this clone. Antigen specificity is unknown. Generated by immunoSEQ multiplex PCR, the TCRdb table keeps only in-frame clones and is missing some. Among just over 90,000 clones listed, around 89% were seen once. General study findings and limits: White British ancestry dominated among donors, who included more females, and clonal diversity was possibly underestimated.

This CDR3 has 15 residues. The J segment lost 6 bases and the V segment lost 5 bases, leaving 12 bases of the junction unmatched. CDR1 is SGHVS and CDR2 is FQNEAQ in the germline V gene. Sequenced material: peripheral blood, taken 28 days after the second AZD1222 dose. This sequence originates from an adult who received the AZD1222 COVID-19 vaccine. V is TRBV7-8 and J is TRBJ1-2, with 7 bases fitting TRBD1. This CDR3 reads CASSPRGGNFDGYTF. In DNA, the CDR3 is TGTGCCAGCAGCCCCAGGGGGGGAAACTTTGATGGCTACACCTTC.